This T cell receptor (beta chain) comes out of a study of T cell changes during pregnancy in multiple sclerosis. The germline V gene has CDR1 MNHNS and CDR2 SASEGT. The CDR3 is 12 residues long. The V and J ends lost 4 bases and 2 bases respectively, with 6 bases between them. Sequencing used immunoSEQ multiplex PCR; TCRdb keeps in-frame clones, though not all of them. In the table there are 55,000 to 80,000 clones, approximately 94% of which are singletons. The rearrangement uses TRBV6-1 and TRBJ2-7; tentatively, D is TRBD1 (6 bases). The clonotype originates from a female donor with multiple sclerosis, enrolled in a pregnancy study. The material sequenced was peripheral blood, taken in the third trimester of pregnancy. This CDR3 is CASSGDTYEQYF. As DNA, the CDR3 is TGTGCCAGCAGTGGGGACACCTACGAGCAGTACTTC.